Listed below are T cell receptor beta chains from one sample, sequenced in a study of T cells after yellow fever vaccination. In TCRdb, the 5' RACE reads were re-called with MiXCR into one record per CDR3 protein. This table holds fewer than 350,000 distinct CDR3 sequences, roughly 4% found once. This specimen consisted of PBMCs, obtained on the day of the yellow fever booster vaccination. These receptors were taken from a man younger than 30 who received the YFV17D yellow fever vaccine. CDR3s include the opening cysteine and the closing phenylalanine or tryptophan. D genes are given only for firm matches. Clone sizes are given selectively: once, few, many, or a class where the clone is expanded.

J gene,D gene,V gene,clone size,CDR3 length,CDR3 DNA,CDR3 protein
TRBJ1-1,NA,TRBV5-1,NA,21,TGCGCCAGCAGGGATAACCGAGGGGAGGGTCGGGTAAGGGGGGCGAACACTGAAGCTTTCTTT,CASRDNRGEGRVRGANTEAFF
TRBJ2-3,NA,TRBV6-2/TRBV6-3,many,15,TGTGCCAGCAGGCCTCTGGCGGACCCCACAGATACGCAGTATTTT,CASRPLADPTDTQYF
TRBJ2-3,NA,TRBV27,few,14,TGTGCCAGCAGTTTAAACGGGGCCGGAGATACGCAGTATTTT,CASSLNGAGDTQYF
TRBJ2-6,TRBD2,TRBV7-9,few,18,TGTGCCAGCAGCTTACTAGCGGGGGTGTATTCTGGGGCCAACGTCCTGACTTTC,CASSLLAGVYSGANVLTF
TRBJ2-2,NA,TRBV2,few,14,TGTGCCAGCAGTGAAGCTCTAGAGGCCGGGGAGCTGTTTTTT,CASSEALEAGELFF
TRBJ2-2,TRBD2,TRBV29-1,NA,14,TGCAGCGCGGGGGGGGACCAGGGGACCGGGGAGCTGTTTTTT,CSAGGDQGTGELFF
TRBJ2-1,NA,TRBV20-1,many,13,TGCAGTGCTGCGGGGAGCTCCTACAATGAGCAGTTCTTC,CSAAGSSYNEQFF
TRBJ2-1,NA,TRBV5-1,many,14,TGCGCCAGCAGCTTGGCCGACAGCTACAATGAGCAGTTCTTC,CASSLADSYNEQFF
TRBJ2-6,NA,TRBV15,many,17,TGTGCCACCAGCAGAGATCTCAAGGAGTTTCGGGCCAACGTCCTGACTTTC,CATSRDLKEFRANVLTF
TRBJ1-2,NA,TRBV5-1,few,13,TGCGCCAGCAGCTTGGGGGGGTTCTATGGCTACACCTTC,CASSLGGFYGYTF
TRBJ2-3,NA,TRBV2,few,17,TGTGCCAGCAGGGACGACAGAGGGAGGCCTAGCACAGATACGCAGTATTTT,CASRDDRGRPSTDTQYF
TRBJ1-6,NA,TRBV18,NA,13,TGTGCCAGCGGCCGGGCCCATAATTCACCCCTCCACTTT,CASGRAHNSPLHF
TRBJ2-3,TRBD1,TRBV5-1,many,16,TGCGCCAGCAGCCAAAATTACAGGGGAAACACAGATACGCAGTATTTT,CASSQNYRGNTDTQYF
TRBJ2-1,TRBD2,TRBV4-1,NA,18,TGCGCCAGCAGCTACCAGACTAGCGGGGGTTACTCCTACAATGAGCAGTTCTTC,CASSYQTSGGYSYNEQFF
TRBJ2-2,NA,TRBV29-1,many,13,TGCAGCGTTGAATGGGAGAACACCGGGGAGCTGTTTTTT,CSVEWENTGELFF
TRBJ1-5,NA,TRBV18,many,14,TGTGCCAGCTCACCAGATGGCGGCAATCAGCCCCAGCATTTT,CASSPDGGNQPQHF
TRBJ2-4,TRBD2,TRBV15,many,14,TGTGCCACCAGCAGAGTTAGGGGAGGGGACATTCAGTACTTC,CATSRVRGGDIQYF
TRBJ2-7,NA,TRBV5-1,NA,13,TGCGCCAGCAGCCCCGGACCGGTCGACGAGCAGTACTTC,CASSPGPVDEQYF
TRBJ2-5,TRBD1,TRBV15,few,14,TGTGCCACCAGCAGAGGAGGGGACAGCGAGGCCCAGTACTTC,CATSRGGDSEAQYF
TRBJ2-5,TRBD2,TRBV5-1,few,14,TGCGCCAGCAACGGGGGGGGCGTCCAAGAGACCCAGTACTTC,CASNGGGVQETQYF